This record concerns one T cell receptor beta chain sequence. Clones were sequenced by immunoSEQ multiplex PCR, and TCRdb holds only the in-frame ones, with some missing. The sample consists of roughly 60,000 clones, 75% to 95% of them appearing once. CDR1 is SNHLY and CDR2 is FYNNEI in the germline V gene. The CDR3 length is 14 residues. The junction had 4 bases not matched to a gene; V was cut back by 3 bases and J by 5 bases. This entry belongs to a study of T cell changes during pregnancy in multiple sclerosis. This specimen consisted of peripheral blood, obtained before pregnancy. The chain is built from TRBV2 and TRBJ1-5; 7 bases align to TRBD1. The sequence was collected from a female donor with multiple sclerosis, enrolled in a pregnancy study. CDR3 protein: CASSEDRRYQPQHF. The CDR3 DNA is TGTGCCAGCAGTGAGGACAGGCGATATCAGCCCCAGCATTTT.